This T cell receptor beta chain was identified during a study of T cells in localized non-small cell lung cancer. Broader study findings: In adjacent lung, a median about 50 of the top 100 tumor clones were found.

With regard to this clone: As yet, its antigen is unknown.

Libraries were prepared by immunoSEQ multiplex PCR; TCRdb keeps only in-frame clonotypes and omits some of them. This table has 55,000 or so clones, around three quarters appearing once. Trimming removed 5 bases from V and 6 bases from J; junction bases left unmatched: 8. CDR1 SGHTA and CDR2 FQGTGA come from the germline V gene. This CDR3 comprises 15 residues. The chain couples TRBV7-3 to TRBJ2-1, with TRBD1 matching 9 bases. The origin of this receptor is a woman aged 35 to 69 with stage II lung adenocarcinoma. The material was PBMCs, obtained before any cancer treatment. For the CDR3, the DNA is TGTGCCAGCAGCCTTACAGGGGGCGCGGCCAATGAGCAGTTCTTC. Its protein is CASSLTGGAANEQFF.